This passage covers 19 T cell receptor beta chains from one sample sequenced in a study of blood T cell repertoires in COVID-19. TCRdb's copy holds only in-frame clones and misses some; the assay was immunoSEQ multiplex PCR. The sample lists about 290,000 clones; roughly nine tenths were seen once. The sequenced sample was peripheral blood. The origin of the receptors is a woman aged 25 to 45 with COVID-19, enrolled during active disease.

CDR3 coding DNA: TGTGCCAGCAGTGAAACCCCACTCTCGAGGGATACTGAAGCTTTCTTT. Amino acids: CASSETPLSRDTEAFF. V and J are TRBV25-1 and TRBJ1-1, with D uncertain. There are 16 residues in the CDR3. Trimming removed 2 bases at V and 5 bases at J, with 18 bases between. Germline lookup yields CDR1 MGHDK and CDR2 SYGVNS. The variable domain in full, completed from reference TRBV25-1 and TRBJ1-1, reads EADIYQTPRYLVIGTGKKITLECSQTMGHDKMYWYQQDPGMELHLIHYSYGVNSTEKGDLSSESTVSRIRTEHFPLTLESARPSHTSQYLCASSETPLSRDTEAFFGQGTRLTVV.

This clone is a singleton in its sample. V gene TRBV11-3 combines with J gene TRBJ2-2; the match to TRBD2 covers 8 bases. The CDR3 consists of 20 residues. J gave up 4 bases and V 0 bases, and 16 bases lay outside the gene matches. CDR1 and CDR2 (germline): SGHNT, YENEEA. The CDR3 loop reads CASSLDLPTAGDRSTGELFF. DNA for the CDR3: TGTGCCAGCAGCTTAGATCTGCCGACAGCGGGGGATCGCAGCACCGGGGAGCTGTTTTTT.

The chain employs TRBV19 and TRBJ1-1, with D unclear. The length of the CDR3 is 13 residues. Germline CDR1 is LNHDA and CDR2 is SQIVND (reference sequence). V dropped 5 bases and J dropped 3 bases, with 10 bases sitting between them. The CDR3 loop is CASSVLRHTEAFF. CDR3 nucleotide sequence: TGTGCCAGTAGTGTCCTCAGGCACACTGAAGCTTTCTTT.

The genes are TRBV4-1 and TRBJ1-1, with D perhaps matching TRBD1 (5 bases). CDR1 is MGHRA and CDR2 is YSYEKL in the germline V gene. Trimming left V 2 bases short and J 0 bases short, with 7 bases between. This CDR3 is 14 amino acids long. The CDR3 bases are TGCGCCAGCAGCCAAACAGGAATGAACACTGAAGCTTTCTTT. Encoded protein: CASSQTGMNTEAFF.

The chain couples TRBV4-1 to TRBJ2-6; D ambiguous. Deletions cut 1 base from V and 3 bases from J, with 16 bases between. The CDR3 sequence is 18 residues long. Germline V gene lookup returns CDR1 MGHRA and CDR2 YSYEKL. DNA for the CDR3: TGCGCCAGCAGCCAAGTGACTGGAAGCGTAGGTGGGGCCAACGTCCTGACTTTC. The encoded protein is CASSQVTGSVGGANVLTF.

CDR3 coding DNA: TGTGCCAGCAGGCCGCCCCAGGGAACGGACACTGAAGCTTTCTTT. It codes for CASRPPQGTDTEAFF. The chain employs TRBV2 and TRBJ1-1; TRBD1 is a possible D gene (5 bases). The germline V gene encodes CDR1 SNHLY and CDR2 FYNNEI. The V gene lost 6 bases and the J gene lost 3 bases, with 17 bases spanning the gap. CDR3 length: 15 amino acids.

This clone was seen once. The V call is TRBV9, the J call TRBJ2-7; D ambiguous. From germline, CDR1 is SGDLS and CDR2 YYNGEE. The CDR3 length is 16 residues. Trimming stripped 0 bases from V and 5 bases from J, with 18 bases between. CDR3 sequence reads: CASSVGSVRSSHEQYF. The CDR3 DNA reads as TGTGCCAGCAGCGTAGGATCTGTTCGGTCGTCCCACGAGCAGTACTTC.

CDR3 sequence reads: CASSMSGTGMRQYF. For the CDR3, the DNA is TGTGCCAGCAGCATGTCCGGGACAGGAATGAGGCAGTATTTT. J is TRBJ2-3 and V is TRBV5-4; 8 nucleotides match TRBD1. Trimming took 4 bases from V and 11 from J; bases not matched to a gene: 12. Germline values: CDR1 SGHNT, CDR2 YYREEE (reference sequence). The CDR3 is 14 residues long.

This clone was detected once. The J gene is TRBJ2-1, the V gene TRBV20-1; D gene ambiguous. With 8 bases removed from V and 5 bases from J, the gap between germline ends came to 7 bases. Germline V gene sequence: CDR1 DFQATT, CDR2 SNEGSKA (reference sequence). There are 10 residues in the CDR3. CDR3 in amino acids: CSPRDNEQFF. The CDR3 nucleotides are TGCAGTCCTCGGGACAATGAGCAGTTCTTC.

CDR3 in amino acids: CASQGLRSTDTQYF. The CDR3 region has the DNA TGTGCCAGTCAGGGATTAAGAAGCACAGATACGCAGTATTTT. The gene calls are TRBV28 and TRBJ2-3, with D perhaps matching TRBD1 (5 bases). The germline V gene has CDR1 MDHEN and CDR2 SYDVKM. The V gene lost 9 bases and the J gene lost 0 bases, with 13 bases spanning the gap. The CDR3 spans 14 residues.

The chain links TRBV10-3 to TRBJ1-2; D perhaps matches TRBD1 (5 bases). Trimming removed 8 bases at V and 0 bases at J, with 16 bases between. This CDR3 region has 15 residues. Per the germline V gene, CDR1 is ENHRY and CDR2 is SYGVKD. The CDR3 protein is CAILRETETNYGYTF. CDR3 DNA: TGTGCCATCCTCCGAGAGACAGAAACTAACTATGGCTACACCTTC.

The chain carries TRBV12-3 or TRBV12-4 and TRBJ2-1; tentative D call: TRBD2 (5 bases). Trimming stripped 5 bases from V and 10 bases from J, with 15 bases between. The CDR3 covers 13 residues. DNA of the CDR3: TGTGCCAGCAGTGACCTCCTAGCTACGGAGCAGTTCTTC. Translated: CASSDLLATEQFF.

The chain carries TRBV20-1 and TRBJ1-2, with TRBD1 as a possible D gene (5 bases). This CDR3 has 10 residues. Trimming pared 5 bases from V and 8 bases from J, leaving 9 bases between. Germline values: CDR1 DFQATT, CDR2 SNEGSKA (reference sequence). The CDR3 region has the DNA TGCAGTGCTCCTCAGGGAGGCTACACCTTC. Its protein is CSAPQGGYTF.

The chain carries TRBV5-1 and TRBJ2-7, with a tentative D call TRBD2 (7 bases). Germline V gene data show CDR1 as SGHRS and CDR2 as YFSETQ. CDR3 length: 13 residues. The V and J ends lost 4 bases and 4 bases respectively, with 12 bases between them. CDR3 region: CASSGGGRYEQYF. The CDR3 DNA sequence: TGCGCCAGCAGCGGCGGGGGCCGTTACGAGCAGTACTTC.

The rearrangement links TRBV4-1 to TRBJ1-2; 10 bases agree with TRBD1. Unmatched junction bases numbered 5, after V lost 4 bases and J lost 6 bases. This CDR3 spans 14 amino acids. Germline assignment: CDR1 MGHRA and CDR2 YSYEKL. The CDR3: CASSPAGTGDGYTF. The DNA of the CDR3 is TGCGCCAGCAGCCCTGCCGGGACAGGGGATGGCTACACCTTC.

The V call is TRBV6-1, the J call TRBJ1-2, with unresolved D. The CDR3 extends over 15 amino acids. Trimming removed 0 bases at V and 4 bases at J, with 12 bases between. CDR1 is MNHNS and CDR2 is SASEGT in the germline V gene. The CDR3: CASSEARWEGYGYTF. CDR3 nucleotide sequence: TGTGCCAGCAGTGAAGCTCGCTGGGAGGGCTATGGCTACACCTTC.

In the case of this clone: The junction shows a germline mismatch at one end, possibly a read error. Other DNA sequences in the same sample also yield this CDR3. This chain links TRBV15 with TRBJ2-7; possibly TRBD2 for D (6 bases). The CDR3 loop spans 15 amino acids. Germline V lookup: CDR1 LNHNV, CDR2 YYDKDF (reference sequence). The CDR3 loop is CATSRDGTQFYEQYF. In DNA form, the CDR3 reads TGTGCCACCAGCAGAGACGGGACTCAATTCTACGAGCAATACTTC.

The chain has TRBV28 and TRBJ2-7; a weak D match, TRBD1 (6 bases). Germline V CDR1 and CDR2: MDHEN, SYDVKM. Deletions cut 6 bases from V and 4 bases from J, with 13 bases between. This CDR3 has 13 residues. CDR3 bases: TGTGCCAGCAGACCGGGACAAACATACGAGCAGTACTTC. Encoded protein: CASRPGQTYEQYF.

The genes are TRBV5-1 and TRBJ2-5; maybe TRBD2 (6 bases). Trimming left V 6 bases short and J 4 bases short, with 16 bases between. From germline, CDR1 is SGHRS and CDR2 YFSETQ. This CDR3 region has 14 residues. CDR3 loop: CASTLEGRGETQYF. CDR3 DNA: TGCGCCAGCACCCTGGAGGGTAGAGGAGAGACCCAGTACTTC. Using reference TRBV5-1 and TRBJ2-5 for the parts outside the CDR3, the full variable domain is KAGVTQTPRYLIKTRGQQVTLSCSPISGHRSVSWYQQTPGQGLQFLFEYFSETQRNKGNFPGRFSGRQFSNSRSEMNVSTLELGDSALYLCASTLEGRGETQYFGPGTRLLVL.